The rows below give T cell receptor beta chains drawn from one sample of a study of blood T cell repertoires in COVID-19. Sequenced by immunoSEQ multiplex PCR; TCRdb stores in-frame clones only, minus some. The sample includes roughly 200,000 clones, around 81% seen only once; the top ten take around 6%. What was sequenced was peripheral blood. These receptors were taken from a woman in her 70s with acute or convalescent COVID-19. Each CDR3 is given with its conserved first and last residue. The D gene is left open where the match is weak. Rows may omit the clone size; those that give it use once, few, many or a size class.

d_call clone_size j_call v_call cdr3_nt cdr3_aa
TRBD1 - TRBJ1-2 TRBV19 TGTGCCAGTAGTATCGGACAGGGCGGGGGCGGCTACACCTTC CASSIGQGGGGYTF
TRBD2 - TRBJ2-1 TRBV18 TGTGCCAGCTCACCACTAGCGGGAGGCTCCTACAATGAGCAGTTCTTC CASSPLAGGSYNEQFF
TRBD2 - TRBJ2-1 TRBV2 TGTGCCAGCAATGGGCGGGAGGGCCTAATTAATGAGCAGTTCTTC CASNGREGLINEQFF
- - TRBJ1-3 TRBV7-2 TGTGCCAGCAGCCAAATTAGACAACCTGGAAACACCATATATTTT CASSQIRQPGNTIYF
- - TRBJ1-5 TRBV18 TGTGCCAGCTCACCGGACAGAAATCAGCCCCAGCATTTT CASSPDRNQPQHF
- - TRBJ2-3 TRBV18 TGTGCCAGCTCACCATGGGGAGCAGATACGCAGTATTTT CASSPWGADTQYF
- few TRBJ2-7 TRBV7-6 TGTGCCAGCAGCCGGGGTTACGAGCAGTACTTC CASSRGYEQYF
TRBD1 - TRBJ2-5 TRBV2 TGTGCCAGCAGTGAGGGGACAGGGGTTGAGACCCAGTACTTC CASSEGTGVETQYF
TRBD2 - TRBJ2-7 TRBV30 TGTGCCTGGAGTGTACAGGCTAGCGGGAGTTACGAGCAGTACTTC CAWSVQASGSYEQYF
- - TRBJ2-7 TRBV25-1 TGTGCCAGCAGTGGAGCTCCTTCGAACTACGAGCAGTACTTC CASSGAPSNYEQYF
TRBD1 - TRBJ1-2 TRBV29-1 TGCAGCGTTGGGACAGGGAATGGTGGCTACACCTTC CSVGTGNGGYTF
TRBD1 - TRBJ1-5 TRBV6-5 TGTGCCAGCAGTTACGGGGGACAGGGAAACCAGCCCCAGCATTTT CASSYGGQGNQPQHF
- - TRBJ1-4 TRBV5-4 TGTGCCAGCAGCTTGGGTCAGGGAACGAATGAAAAACTGTTTTTT CASSLGQGTNEKLFF
TRBD1 - TRBJ1-3 TRBV7-2 TGTGCCAGCAGCTTAGTGGGGACAGGGAGCTCTGGAAACACCATATATTTT CASSLVGTGSSGNTIYF
TRBD2 few TRBJ2-1 TRBV15 TGTGCCACCAGCAGAGATCCCGCAGTAGCGGGAGGTATGGATGAGCAGTTCTTC CATSRDPAVAGGMDEQFF
- - TRBJ2-5 TRBV29-1 TGCAGCGTCGTACCCCCCGTTCGGGAGACCCAGTACTTC CSVVPPVRETQYF
TRBD2 - TRBJ2-7 TRBV9 TGTGCCAGCAGCGTAGCTTCGATAGCGGGAGTGAGGGAGCAGTACTTC CASSVASIAGVREQYF
TRBD2 few TRBJ2-7 TRBV7-2 TGTGCCAGCAGCTTGGGACTAGCGGGAGGTTCCGAGCAGTACTTC CASSLGLAGGSEQYF
TRBD1 few TRBJ2-5 TRBV9 TGTGCCAGCAGCGTAGGGGACAGGGGGTTTGAGACCCAGTACTTC CASSVGDRGFETQYF
- - TRBJ1-5 TRBV6-5 TGTGCCAGCACCAAGGACACCTTGTCCCAGCATTTT CASTKDTLSQHF
- - TRBJ2-3 TRBV12-5 TGTGCTAGTGGCCCGGGGAGCACAGATACGCAGTATTTT CASGPGSTDTQYF
TRBD1 - TRBJ2-7 TRBV5-4 TGTGCCAGCGCCCCCCGGGACAGGGTTGTCGAGCAGTACTTC CASAPRDRVVEQYF
- once TRBJ2-2 TRBV7-9 TGTGCCAGCAGCTTAGAACTAGCGAACACCGGGGAGCTGTTTTTT CASSLELANTGELFF
- few TRBJ1-6 TRBV6-7 TGTGCCTCCCGCAGAGGGTCACCCCTCCACTTT CASRRGSPLHF
- - TRBJ1-1 TRBV5-1 TGCGCCAGCAGCCCACTTGGGGGGAGCTCGAACACTGAAGCTTTCTTT CASSPLGGSSNTEAFF
- - TRBJ1-1 TRBV5-1 TGCGCCAGCAGCTTGACACCCATGAACACTGAAGCTTTCTTT CASSLTPMNTEAFF
- - TRBJ2-3 TRBV11-2 TGTGCCAGCAGCTTAGGAACTAGGGACACAGATACGCAGTATTTT CASSLGTRDTDTQYF
TRBD1 - TRBJ2-5 TRBV28 TGTGCCAGCAGTTTTGGGACAGCCCAAGAGACCCAGTACTTC CASSFGTAQETQYF
TRBD1 - TRBJ1-5 TRBV10-1 TGCGCCAGCAGTAATGACAGGGAGCGTCAGCCCCAGCATTTT CASSNDRERQPQHF
TRBD2 few TRBJ2-1 TRBV10-3 TGTGCCATCAGTGAGTCGGGGACTAGCGGGATGTTTGAGCAGTTCTTC CAISESGTSGMFEQFF
TRBD1 - TRBJ2-5 TRBV12-3/TRBV12-4 TGTGCCAGCGGGGACAGGCACAGGGAGACCCAGTACTTC CASGDRHRETQYF
- - TRBJ2-7 TRBV5-1 TGCGCCAGCAGCTTGGCCGGGGGACCCACCTACGAGCAGTACTTC CASSLAGGPTYEQYF
- once TRBJ1-1 TRBV19 TGTGCCAGTAGTATGGGAGGTCCGGAGGACACTGAAGCTTTCTTT CASSMGGPEDTEAFF
TRBD2 - TRBJ2-1 TRBV6-4 TGTGCCAGCAGTGCCGGGACTAGCAGCTACAATGAGCAGTTCTTC CASSAGTSSYNEQFF
TRBD2 - TRBJ2-3 TRBV5-1 TGCGCCAGCAGCCCCCGGGGGGGCCCGCGCCTGGATACGCAGTATTTT CASSPRGGPRLDTQYF
TRBD2 once TRBJ2-7 TRBV15 TGTGCCACCAGCAGAGTACTAGCGAACTCCTACGAGCAGTACTTC CATSRVLANSYEQYF
TRBD1 once TRBJ2-5 TRBV7-6 TGTGCCAGCAGCCCGGACCGGGACAGGGGCCAAGAGACCCAGTACTTC CASSPDRDRGQETQYF
- - TRBJ2-2 TRBV19 TGTGCCAGTAGTATTGGGCAGTCCTTTCGCACCGGGGAGCTGTTTTTT CASSIGQSFRTGELFF
TRBD2 - TRBJ2-1 TRBV30 TGTGCCTGGCTTAAGCGGGAGGGCCTCAATGAGCAGTTCTTC CAWLKREGLNEQFF
TRBD1 once TRBJ1-6 TRBV9 TGTGCCAGCAGCGTAGCGGACAGGGGGCATTCACCCCTCCACTTT CASSVADRGHSPLHF
TRBD2 - TRBJ2-1 TRBV19 TGTGCCAGTAGTCCGGAGTCCGGGGGACTAGCGGGCGGAAACAATGAGCAGTTCTTC CASSPESGGLAGGNNEQFF
TRBD2 - TRBJ2-3 TRBV7-9 TGTGCCAGCGCTACTAGCGGGAGGGCAGATACGCAGTATTTT CASATSGRADTQYF
- once TRBJ1-6 TRBV2 TGTGCCAGCAGTGAAATCACAGGGAAGGGCTCACCCCTCCACTTT CASSEITGKGSPLHF
TRBD1 - TRBJ1-2 TRBV11-2 TGTGCCAGCAGCCCCGGGACAGCGCCAGGCTATGGCTACACCTTC CASSPGTAPGYGYTF
TRBD2 many TRBJ2-1 TRBV11-3 TGTGCCAGCAGCTTTCGTGGTAGCGGGAGTCACAATGAGCAGTTCTTC CASSFRGSGSHNEQFF
- - TRBJ1-4 TRBV2 TGTGCCAGCAGGGCAGGGCGGGGTAATGAAAAACTGTTTTTT CASRAGRGNEKLFF
TRBD2 - TRBJ2-7 TRBV5-4 TGTGCCAGCAGCTCCGGGACTAGCGGCTCCTACGAGCAGTACTTC CASSSGTSGSYEQYF
TRBD1 - TRBJ1-1 TRBV11-3 TGTGCCAGCAGCCCGGGACAGGAAAACACTGAAGCTTTCTTT CASSPGQENTEAFF
- - TRBJ1-1 TRBV6-6 TGTGCCAGCAGCAGGCAACAGGGCACTGAAGCTTTCTTT CASSRQQGTEAFF
- - TRBJ1-1 TRBV19 TGTGCCAGTACCCCGCCAGGGTCAAACACTGAAGCTTTCTTT CASTPPGSNTEAFF
TRBD1 - TRBJ2-5 TRBV24-1 TGTGCCACCAGTGCTGGGGGACAGGAGATACAAGAGACCCAGTACTTC CATSAGGQEIQETQYF
- - TRBJ1-1 TRBV7-9 TGTGCCAGCATCCAAGGGGGGGAAGGCACTGAAGCTTTCTTT CASIQGGEGTEAFF
TRBD1 - TRBJ1-5 TRBV6-5 TGTGCCAGCAGTTACGGACAGGGGGGTCAGCCCCAGCATTTT CASSYGQGGQPQHF
- - TRBJ1-5 TRBV28 TGTGCCTCAGGCCAGCCCCAGCATTTT CASGQPQHF
TRBD1 - TRBJ2-7 TRBV19 TGTGCCAGTAGTATTTCTGGCCGGGGACAGGGGAACTACGAGCAGTACTTC CASSISGRGQGNYEQYF